These 9 T cell receptor beta chains came from one sample sequenced in a study of T-cell reconstitution after alpha-beta-depleted transplantation in children. The TCRbeta library incorporated unique molecular identifiers. MiXCR was run by TCRdb on the PCR reads, yielding one entry per CDR3 protein. The sample contains 500,000 to 600,000 distinct CDR3 sequences, about 16% of which appear only once. The material was PBMCs from the stem cell graft donor, obtained from the stem cell graft. These TCRs come from a human donor who donated a stem cell graft to a child with acute lymphoblastic leukemia.

This clonotype was found once. CDR3 residues: CASSNVGTTSYNEQFF. DNA of the CDR3: TGTGCCAGCAGCAACGTCGGGACTACCTCGTACAATGAGCAGTTCTTC. The V gene is TRBV12-3 or TRBV12-4, the J gene TRBJ2-1; 7 nucleotides agree with TRBD2. This CDR3 is built from 16 residues. V lost 6 bases and J lost 4; bases outside the gene matches: 12.

The chain couples TRBV20-1 to TRBJ2-7; the match to TRBD2 covers 9 bases. V lost 6 bases, J lost 5 bases, and 11 bases stayed unmatched. CDR1 is DFQATT and CDR2 is SNEGSKA in the germline V gene (reference sequence). This CDR3 has 14 amino acids. Written as DNA, the CDR3 is TGCAGTGCCCCCGGGATAGCGGGAGTTCACGAGCAGTACTTC. Translated: CSAPGIAGVHEQYF.

The CDR3 nucleotides are TGCAGTGCTAGAGCGGGAGCATCCTACGAGCAGTACTTC. Its protein product is CSARAGASYEQYF. This rearrangement joins TRBV20-1 to TRBJ2-7; D is possibly TRBD2 (6 bases). The CDR3 extends over 13 amino acids. Per the germline V gene, CDR1 is DFQATT and CDR2 is SNEGSKA (reference sequence). Trimming took off 1 base at V and 1 base at J, with 8 bases between the two ends.

This clonotype showed up just a few times. The chain uses TRBV29-1 and TRBJ2-3, with D tentatively TRBD1 or TRBD2 (6 bases each). Germline assignment: CDR1 SQVTM and CDR2 ANQGSEA. The CDR3 has 17 residues. Trimming took 3 bases from V and 0 from J, leaving 19 bases between them. CDR3 DNA: TGCAGCGTTGAGGGACAACCGGGACTGTCTAGCACAGATACGCAGTATTTT. This codes for CSVEGQPGLSSTDTQYF.

The sample holds a few counts of this clonotype. The genes are TRBV7-9 and TRBJ2-3; D remains ambiguous. Germline-derived CDR1 and CDR2 are SEHNR and FQNEAQ (reference sequence). V lost 2 bases to trimming and J lost 1 base, with 13 bases between them. There are 16 residues in the CDR3. DNA of the CDR3: TGTGCCAGCAGCTTAATGGGGAAAGAGGGCACAGATACGCAGTATTTT. Protein sequence: CASSLMGKEGTDTQYF. The whole variable domain, filled in from reference TRBV7-9 and TRBJ2-3, reads DTGVSQNPRHKITKRGQNVTFRCDPISEHNRLYWYRQTLGQGPEFLTYFQNEAQLEKSRLLSDRFSAERPKGSFSTLEIQRTEQGDSAMYLCASSLMGKEGTDTQYFGPGTRLTVL.

This clonotype has just a few counts. The rearrangement joins TRBV10-3 to TRBJ1-5, with 8 bases aligning to TRBD1. This CDR3 has 14 amino acids. Losses at the gene ends were 2 bases for V and 7 bases for J; bases not matched to a gene: 4. Germline CDR1 is ENHRY and CDR2 is SYGVKD. As DNA, the CDR3 is TGTGCCATCAGTGAGCCAGGGGGCGGCCAGCCCCAGCATTTT. This gives the protein CAISEPGGGQPQHF.

This clonotype was seen only a few times. The chain joins TRBV4-2 to TRBJ2-3; D ambiguous. This CDR3 has 15 amino acids. V was cut by 3 bases and J by 0 bases, with 10 bases left in between. Germline CDR1 is LGHNA and CDR2 is YNFKEQ. The CDR3 DNA reads as TGTGCCAGCAGCCAGGCCCCACTTAGCACAGATACGCAGTATTTT. Translating gives CASSQAPLSTDTQYF.

The CDR3 DNA follows: TGTGCCAGCAGCTTAGAGTCCGTCAGGGTCAATCAGCCCCAGCATTTT. This gives the protein CASSLESVRVNQPQHF. The gene calls are TRBV7-8 and TRBJ1-5; TRBD1 is a possible D gene (5 bases). The CDR3 consists of 16 residues. Germline lookup yields CDR1 SGHVS and CDR2 FQNEAQ. Trimming left V 1 base short and J 3 bases short, with 13 bases between.

The chain recombines TRBV4-1 with TRBJ2-3, with D possibly matching TRBD2 (6 bases). The CDR3 contains 13 residues. Trimming removed 2 bases from V and 8 bases from J, with 11 bases in between. Germline CDR1 reads MGHRA; CDR2 reads YSYEKL. The CDR3 bases are TGCGCCAGCAGCCAACGACTAGTAGCTACGCAGTATTTT. Translation gives CASSQRLVATQYF.